This T cell receptor beta chain was sequenced in a study of T cells expressing NK-cell markers. Using the 5' RACE reads, TCRdb records one entry per CDR3 protein without DNA. This sample's table reports some 410,000 distinct CDR3 sequences. Sequencing was done on a sample of blood T cells: a sorted CD56 or NKG2C T cell subset, CD4+ or CD8+ T cells, or bulk PBMC T cells (not recorded which). This receptor was taken from a woman aged 18 to 69 in good health.

CDR3 amino acids: CASSLMGQQTEAFF. The genes are TRBV5-1 and TRBJ1-1; TCRdb designates TRBD1, a call that cannot be tested without DNA. This CDR3 spans 14 amino acids. In germline, CDR1 is SGHRS, CDR2 YFSETQ.